This TCR beta chain was captured by sequencing in a study of T cell changes during pregnancy in multiple sclerosis. Clones were sequenced by immunoSEQ multiplex PCR, and TCRdb holds only the in-frame ones, with some missing. The table has around 88,000 clones, 80% to 95% seen once; the top ten hold more than 2.5%. CDR3 length equals 16 residues. V was pared by 0 bases and J by 6 bases, with 15 bases between. Germline V gene sequence: CDR1 SGHRS, CDR2 YFSETQ. Sequences were derived from peripheral blood, sampled in the first trimester of pregnancy. V is TRBV5-1 and J is TRBJ2-2; maybe TRBD2 (6 bases). The TCR sequence derives from a female donor with multiple sclerosis, enrolled in a pregnancy study. In nucleotides, the CDR3 is TGCGCCAGCAGCTTGGGTACAACTAGCAGGGCCGGGGAGCTGTTTTTT. As protein: CASSLGTTSRAGELFF.